The clone carrying this T cell receptor beta chain was seen a handful of times. TCRdb used MiXCR to reprocess the RT-PCR reads, holding one entry per CDR3 protein. In the table there are about 680,000 distinct CDR3 sequences, about 14% of which are singletons. The sequenced material came from memory CD4+ T cells from blood. The origin of this receptor is a female donor in good health, serving as a healthy control.

The chain's CDR3 is CASSLDGLATDTQYF. The DNA for the CDR3 is TGTGCCAGCAGCTTGGACGGGCTAGCTACAGATACGCAGTATTTT. V gene TRBV5-5 combines with J gene TRBJ2-3, with D tentatively TRBD2 (5 bases). In germline, CDR1 is SGHKS, CDR2 YYEKEE (reference sequence). Trimming shortened V by 0 bases and J by 3 bases, and 11 bases separated the two germline ends. CDR3 length: 15 amino acids.